A selection of T cell receptor beta chains follows, all from one sample in a study of graft-versus-host responses after intestinal transplantation. This table comes from immunoSEQ multiplex PCR, and its TCRdb copy is limited to in-frame clones, with some not included. The sample lists tens of thousands of clones; over 90% were seen once. These receptors have no known antigen. The starting material was unstimulated CD4+ T cells sorted from spleen or lymph node cells, obtained before transplant. These receptors all stem from a human donor who was the organ donor for an intestinal transplant. CDR3s include the opening cysteine and the closing phenylalanine or tryptophan. The order of the fields is D gene, V gene, J gene, clone size, CDR3 protein, CDR3 DNA. D genes are given only for firm matches. The listing skips clone size in some rows; elsewhere it reads once, few, many or a size class.

d_gene: TRBD2; v_gene: TRBV4-1; j_gene: TRBJ2-3; abundance: .; CDR3aa: CASSQDRTSGSTDTQYF; CDR3nt: TGCGCCAGCAGCCAAGATCGGACTAGCGGGAGCACAGATACGCAGTATTTT
d_gene: .; v_gene: TRBV11-2; j_gene: TRBJ2-5; abundance: .; CDR3aa: CASSLGQVTEETQYF; CDR3nt: TGTGCCAGCAGCTTAGGACAGGTGACAGAAGAGACCCAGTACTTC
d_gene: TRBD2; v_gene: TRBV11-2; j_gene: TRBJ2-1; abundance: .; CDR3aa: CASSSYSGRFNEQFF; CDR3nt: TGTGCCAGCAGCTCCTATAGCGGGAGGTTTAATGAGCAGTTCTTC
d_gene: TRBD2; v_gene: TRBV4-2; j_gene: TRBJ2-4; abundance: .; CDR3aa: CASSQGDGRADIQYF; CDR3nt: TGTGCCAGCAGCCAAGGGGACGGGAGGGCAGACATTCAGTACTTC
d_gene: TRBD2; v_gene: TRBV7-3; j_gene: TRBJ2-7; abundance: .; CDR3aa: CASSKLAGVYEQYF; CDR3nt: TGTGCCAGCAGCAAACTAGCGGGAGTCTACGAGCAGTACTTC
d_gene: .; v_gene: TRBV9; j_gene: TRBJ2-5; abundance: .; CDR3aa: CASSVVGGVGETQYF; CDR3nt: TGTGCCAGCAGCGTAGTTGGGGGAGTTGGGGAGACCCAGTACTTC
d_gene: .; v_gene: TRBV11-2; j_gene: TRBJ2-7; abundance: .; CDR3aa: CASSRSYEQYF; CDR3nt: TGTGCCAGCAGTCGCTCCTACGAGCAGTACTTC
d_gene: TRBD1; v_gene: TRBV4-2; j_gene: TRBJ2-3; abundance: .; CDR3aa: CASSQDAGQGTDTQYF; CDR3nt: TGTGCCAGCAGCCAAGATGCGGGACAGGGCACAGATACGCAGTATTTT
d_gene: .; v_gene: TRBV18; j_gene: TRBJ2-3; abundance: .; CDR3aa: CASSPPHSTDTQYF; CDR3nt: TGTGCCAGCTCACCGCCGCACAGCACAGATACGCAGTATTTT
d_gene: TRBD1; v_gene: TRBV4-1; j_gene: TRBJ1-5; abundance: .; CDR3aa: CASSAGTGNGQPQHF; CDR3nt: TGCGCCAGCAGCGCCGGGACAGGGAACGGTCAGCCCCAGCATTTT
d_gene: TRBD1; v_gene: TRBV30; j_gene: TRBJ1-4; abundance: .; CDR3aa: CAWSDRAPNEKLFF; CDR3nt: TGTGCCTGGTCAGACAGGGCCCCTAATGAAAAACTGTTTTTT
d_gene: TRBD2; v_gene: TRBV11-3; j_gene: TRBJ2-3; abundance: .; CDR3aa: CASSYTSGRGTDTQYF; CDR3nt: TGTGCCAGCAGTTACACTAGCGGGAGGGGCACAGATACGCAGTATTTT
d_gene: .; v_gene: TRBV6-1; j_gene: TRBJ2-5; abundance: .; CDR3aa: CASTSGLPETQYF; CDR3nt: TGTGCCAGCACCTCGGGACTGCCGGAGACCCAGTACTTC
d_gene: TRBD2; v_gene: TRBV6-5; j_gene: TRBJ2-5; abundance: .; CDR3aa: CASSYRTSGETQYF; CDR3nt: TGTGCCAGCAGTTACCGGACTAGCGGGGAGACCCAGTACTTC
d_gene: TRBD2; v_gene: TRBV28; j_gene: TRBJ2-3; abundance: .; CDR3aa: CASSLWTSGASTDTQYF; CDR3nt: TGTGCCAGCAGTTTATGGACTAGCGGGGCTAGCACAGATACGCAGTATTTT
d_gene: TRBD2; v_gene: TRBV27; j_gene: TRBJ2-1; abundance: .; CDR3aa: CASSPLAVDNEQFF; CDR3nt: TGTGCCAGCAGTCCACTAGCGGTAGACAATGAGCAGTTCTTC
d_gene: TRBD1; v_gene: TRBV4-3; j_gene: TRBJ1-5; abundance: .; CDR3aa: CASSQVPPGQGGFQPQHF; CDR3nt: TGCGCCAGCAGCCAAGTACCGCCGGGACAGGGAGGTTTCCAGCCCCAGCATTTT
d_gene: .; v_gene: TRBV6-5; j_gene: TRBJ1-5; abundance: .; CDR3aa: CASSAAWGRDQPQHF; CDR3nt: TGTGCCAGCAGTGCCGCCTGGGGTCGAGATCAGCCCCAGCATTTT
d_gene: TRBD1; v_gene: TRBV15; j_gene: TRBJ1-2; abundance: once; CDR3aa: CATSREGISGGGYTF; CDR3nt: TGTGCCACCAGCAGAGAGGGTATCTCAGGGGGTGGCTACACCTTC
d_gene: TRBD2; v_gene: TRBV7-2; j_gene: TRBJ2-7; abundance: .; CDR3aa: CASSLVTSGSYEQYF; CDR3nt: TGTGCCAGCAGCTTAGTGACTAGCGGGTCCTACGAGCAGTACTTC
d_gene: .; v_gene: TRBV19; j_gene: TRBJ2-5; abundance: .; CDR3aa: CASSIVRGETQYF; CDR3nt: TGTGCCAGTAGTATAGTCCGGGGGGAGACCCAGTACTTC
d_gene: TRBD2; v_gene: TRBV28; j_gene: TRBJ2-1; abundance: .; CDR3aa: CASTGTGLAANEQFF; CDR3nt: TGTGCCAGCACGGGGACAGGACTAGCGGCCAATGAGCAGTTCTTC
d_gene: TRBD2; v_gene: TRBV9; j_gene: TRBJ2-2; abundance: .; CDR3aa: CASSNRLAGLPGELFF; CDR3nt: TGTGCCAGCAGCAACAGACTAGCGGGACTACCCGGGGAGCTGTTTTTT
d_gene: .; v_gene: TRBV13; j_gene: TRBJ2-7; abundance: .; CDR3aa: CASSLFSLRGGGKRAYEQYF; CDR3nt: TGTGCCAGCAGCTTATTTTCGCTCCGAGGGGGAGGAAAGAGGGCCTACGAGCAGTACTTC
d_gene: TRBD1; v_gene: TRBV7-9; j_gene: TRBJ2-5; abundance: .; CDR3aa: CASSQGTGQETQYF; CDR3nt: TGTGCCAGCAGCCAGGGGACAGGCCAAGAGACCCAGTACTTC
d_gene: .; v_gene: TRBV19; j_gene: TRBJ1-2; abundance: .; CDR3aa: CASSIRDKNNYGYTF; CDR3nt: TGTGCCAGTAGTATCCGGGACAAGAATAACTATGGCTACACCTTC
d_gene: TRBD1; v_gene: TRBV7-2; j_gene: TRBJ1-2; abundance: .; CDR3aa: CASSTAGGWGYTF; CDR3nt: TGTGCCAGCAGCACAGCAGGGGGCTGGGGCTACACCTTC
d_gene: .; v_gene: TRBV5-4; j_gene: TRBJ2-6; abundance: .; CDR3aa: CASTEGVTGANVLTF; CDR3nt: TGTGCCAGCACGGAGGGAGTAACTGGGGCCAACGTCCTGACTTTC
d_gene: .; v_gene: TRBV9; j_gene: TRBJ2-5; abundance: once; CDR3aa: CASSVGSLAQETQYF; CDR3nt: TGTGCCAGCAGCGTAGGGTCTTTGGCTCAAGAGACCCAGTACTTC
d_gene: .; v_gene: TRBV7-2; j_gene: TRBJ2-7; abundance: .; CDR3aa: CASSSGWGSYEQYF; CDR3nt: TGTGCCAGCAGCTCAGGGTGGGGCTCCTACGAGCAGTACTTC